One and the same sample provided the 26 T cell receptor beta chains below, sequenced in a study of identical twins. TCRdb independently ran MiXCR on the 5' RACE reads; one entry per CDR3 protein. The table records around 1.7 million distinct CDR3 sequences, under 35% of them present only once. The sample consisted of cord blood. The receptors were gathered from a newborn girl in good health.

The chain couples TRBV27 to TRBJ2-7; possible D gene TRBD2, 5 bases. The germline V and J ends were trimmed by 3 bases and 3 bases, with 9 bases remaining between them. The germline V gene has CDR1 MNHEY and CDR2 SMNVEV (reference sequence). CDR3 length: 13 amino acids. CDR3: CASSLEAFYEQYF. The CDR3 region has the DNA TGTGCCAGCAGTTTGGAGGCTTTCTACGAGCAGTACTTC.

The chain combines TRBV4-1 with TRBJ2-1; D is ambiguous. Germline values: CDR1 MGHRA, CDR2 YSYEKL. This CDR3 region has 16 residues. Trimming pared 0 bases from V and 1 base from J, leaving 10 bases between. The CDR3 here is CASSQDDMSSYNEQFF. The CDR3 DNA is TGCGCCAGCAGCCAAGATGATATGTCTTCCTACAATGAGCAGTTCTTC.

The genes are TRBV13 and TRBJ2-1; D may match TRBD1 or TRBD2 (5 bases each). The CDR3 covers 16 residues. Looked up from germline, CDR1 is PRHDT and CDR2 is FYEKMQ (reference sequence). V was shortened by 5 bases and J by 0 bases, with 14 bases between the two germline ends. CDR3 region: CASSIPRDGSYNEQFF. The CDR3 DNA follows: TGTGCCAGCAGCATCCCCCGGGACGGCTCCTACAATGAGCAGTTCTTC.

The V call is TRBV29-1, the J call TRBJ2-3; the match to TRBD2 covers 10 bases. CDR1 and CDR2 from the germline V gene are SQVTM and ANQGSEA. There are 16 residues in the CDR3. The J segment lost 3 bases and the V segment lost 3 bases, leaving 9 bases of the junction unmatched. The CDR3: CSVDGASGRGTDTQYF. The CDR3 DNA sequence: TGCAGCGTTGATGGGGCTAGCGGGAGAGGGACAGATACGCAGTATTTT.

The chain carries TRBV18 and TRBJ1-5, with 10 positions matching TRBD1. CDR1 and CDR2 from the germline V gene are KGHSH and LQKENI. The CDR3 totals 14 residues. V gave up 6 bases and J gave up 6 bases; unmatched junction bases: 5. This chain's CDR3 is CASSRDRGLQPQHF. The CDR3 region has the DNA TGTGCCAGCTCCCGCGACAGGGGGCTTCAGCCCCAGCATTTT.

This clonotype turned up a few times. The J gene is TRBJ1-6, the V gene TRBV27; TRBD1 is a possible D gene (5 bases). CDR3 size: 16 residues. The germline V and J ends were trimmed by 5 bases and 7 bases, with 18 bases remaining between them. Germline CDR1 and CDR2: MNHEY and SMNVEV (reference sequence). The CDR3 is CASSPKAGTRNSPLHF. The CDR3, as DNA: TGTGCCAGCAGTCCGAAAGCCGGGACCAGAAATTCACCCCTCCACTTT.

This rearrangement joins TRBV9 to TRBJ2-2; D possibly corresponds to TRBD2 (6 bases). Germline CDR1 is SGDLS and CDR2 is YYNGEE. CDR3 size: 16 residues. Trimming cost V 2 bases and J 0 bases, with 11 bases left between them. As DNA, the CDR3 is TGTGCCAGCAGCGTTCTAGCGCTCGCGAACACCGGGGAGCTGTTTTTT. It codes for CASSVLALANTGELFF.

The chain joins TRBV19 to TRBJ2-3; D is undetermined. This CDR3 spans 13 amino acids. V was trimmed by 1 base and J by 5 bases, leaving 7 bases between them. In germline, CDR1 is LNHDA, CDR2 SQIVND (reference sequence). CDR3 amino acids: CASSIGREDTQYF. The CDR3 region has the DNA TGTGCCAGTAGTATAGGAAGGGAAGATACGCAGTATTTT.

The chain has TRBV7-6 and TRBJ2-3; 9 bases fit TRBD2. CDR1 SGHVS and CDR2 FNYEAQ come from the germline V gene. Trimming removed 1 base from V and 6 bases from J; junction bases left unmatched: 11. The CDR3 contains 17 residues. DNA for the CDR3: TGTGCCAGCAGCTTAGTGGTTGCGGGACTAGCTCCCGATACGCAGTATTTT. It is translated as CASSLVVAGLAPDTQYF.

Ten or more counts support this clonotype. V is TRBV10-3 and J is TRBJ2-1; 11 nucleotides match TRBD1. The trim removed 6 bases at V and 5 bases at J, leaving 6 bases unmatched. CDR1 is ENHRY and CDR2 is SYGVKD in the germline V gene. The CDR3 extends over 15 amino acids. Written as DNA, the CDR3 is TGTGCCATCAGACCGGACAGGGGGCGCAACAATGAGCAGTTCTTC. Translation: CAIRPDRGRNNEQFF.

The CDR3 sequence: CASSSRDLLNTGELFF. CDR3 nucleotides: TGTGCCAGCAGCTCCCGGGACTTACTGAACACCGGGGAGCTGTTTTTT. The chain combines TRBV9 with TRBJ2-2; possibly TRBD2 for D (6 bases). CDR1 and CDR2 (germline): SGDLS, YYNGEE. V dropped 4 bases and J dropped 1 base, with 14 bases sitting between them. The CDR3 runs to 16 residues.

This clonotype turned up a few times. V and J are TRBV20-1 and TRBJ1-4, with 7 positions matching TRBD1. Germline trimming cut 3 bases from V and 10 bases from J; bases unmatched to any gene: 14. CDR3 length: 15 amino acids. Germline CDR1 DFQATT, CDR2 SNEGSKA (reference sequence). The CDR3 is CSASVGQRRPGKLFF. CDR3 sequence (DNA): TGCAGTGCTAGCGTGGGACAGCGGAGGCCCGGAAAACTGTTTTTT.

This clonotype was picked up a small number of times. The chain carries TRBV5-1 and TRBJ1-1, with a possible D match to TRBD1 (5 bases). Trimming took 1 base from V and 2 from J, leaving 12 bases between them. The CDR3 runs to 15 residues. Germline V gives CDR1 SGHRS, CDR2 YFSETQ. The CDR3 nucleotides read TGCGCCAGCAGCTTGTATCCGGGGGGTAACACTGAAGCTTTCTTT. Its translation is CASSLYPGGNTEAFF. The variable domain in full, completed from reference TRBV5-1 and TRBJ1-1, reads KAGVTQTPRYLIKTRGQQVTLSCSPISGHRSVSWYQQTPGQGLQFLFEYFSETQRNKGNFPGRFSGRQFSNSRSEMNVSTLELGDSALYLCASSLYPGGNTEAFFGQGTRLTVV.

Many counts were recorded for this clonotype. This chain links TRBV4-1 with TRBJ2-7; possible D gene TRBD2, 6 bases. This CDR3 comprises 14 residues. V lost 4 bases and J 3 bases, leaving 13 bases between the germline ends. Germline V gene lookup returns CDR1 MGHRA and CDR2 YSYEKL. CDR3 nucleotides: TGCGCCAGCAGCCCGACTAGATTTCTCTACGAGCAGTACTTC. Amino acids: CASSPTRFLYEQYF.

This clonotype showed up just a few times. The rearrangement uses TRBV19 and TRBJ2-5; TRBD2 agrees at 8 bases. The germline CDR1 and CDR2 sequences are LNHDA and SQIVND (reference sequence). The ends lost 5 bases at V and 0 bases at J; junction bases unmatched: 8. The CDR3 runs 16 residues. The CDR3 nucleotides are TGTGCCAGTAGTTCCAGGACTAGCAGTTACCAAGAGACCCAGTACTTC. It translates to CASSSRTSSYQETQYF.

The rearrangement joins TRBV5-1 to TRBJ1-4, with 8 positions matching TRBD1. Losses at the gene ends were 1 base for V and 14 bases for J; bases not matched to a gene: 10. Germline V lookup: CDR1 SGHRS, CDR2 YFSETQ. The CDR3 is made up of 14 amino acids. CDR3 sequence (DNA): TGCGCCAGCAGCTTGAGGCGACAGGGGCCCAGGCTGTTTTTT. Its translation is CASSLRRQGPRLFF.

This chain joins TRBV28 and TRBJ2-1, with TRBD2 matching over 13 bases. V dropped 4 bases and J dropped 4; count of bases not matched to a gene: 4. The germline gives CDR1 MDHEN, CDR2 SYDVKM. This CDR3 region has 16 residues. The CDR3 here is CASSSQTSGRYNEQFF. In nucleotides, the CDR3 is TGTGCCAGCAGTTCCCAGACTAGCGGGAGGTACAATGAGCAGTTCTTC.

This chain links TRBV24-1 with TRBJ2-3, with 11 bases lining up with TRBD2. The CDR3 length is 14 residues. CDR1 and CDR2 from the germline V gene are KGHDR and SFDVKD. V lost 0 bases, J lost 9 bases, and 1 base stayed unmatched. The CDR3 nucleotides read TGTGCCACCAGTGATTTGGTAGCGGGGGGGACGCAGTATTTT. It is translated as CATSDLVAGGTQYF.

This clonotype turned up a few times. This chain links TRBV27 with TRBJ1-4; D is uncertain. Germline V gene data show CDR1 as MNHEY and CDR2 as SMNVEV (reference sequence). This CDR3 is built from 14 residues. V lost 5 bases and J lost 3, with 10 bases in between. The CDR3 region is CASSQHGANEKLFF. The DNA of the CDR3 is TGTGCCAGCAGTCAACACGGGGCTAATGAAAAACTGTTTTTT.

The chain employs TRBV20-1 and TRBJ2-1; tentative D call: TRBD2 (6 bases). The CDR3 contains 15 residues. V was shortened by 1 base and J by 1 base, with 11 bases between the two germline ends. The germline V gene encodes CDR1 DFQATT and CDR2 SNEGSKA (reference sequence). The chain's CDR3 is CSARVKRASYNEQFF. As DNA, the CDR3 is TGCAGTGCTAGAGTCAAGCGGGCTTCCTACAATGAGCAGTTCTTC.

V is TRBV6-1 and J is TRBJ2-1, with D unresolved. The CDR3 is made up of 18 amino acids. CDR1 and CDR2 from the germline V gene are MNHNS and SASEGT. Trimming stripped 0 bases from V and 0 bases from J, with 15 bases between. The CDR3 protein is CASSEATWLLVSYNEQFF. CDR3 in DNA: TGTGCCAGCAGTGAAGCAACTTGGCTACTGGTCTCCTACAATGAGCAGTTCTTC.

V usage is TRBV27 and J usage is TRBJ1-6; D is possibly TRBD1 (5 bases). This CDR3 spans 14 amino acids. Trimming shortened V by 2 bases and J by 9 bases, and 11 bases separated the two germline ends. Germline CDR1 reads MNHEY; CDR2 reads SMNVEV (reference sequence). As DNA, the CDR3 is TGTGCCAGCAGTTTAGGAGCAGGGAGTTCACCCCTCCACTTT. Translating it yields CASSLGAGSSPLHF.

As regards this clonotype: This may come from a read error, since a much larger clone is one base off. This rearrangement joins TRBV14 to TRBJ2-1, with 7 bases aligning to TRBD1. Germline assignment: CDR1 SGHDN and CDR2 FVKESK. This CDR3 contains 15 residues. CDR3 residues: CAGSHRDRSYNEQFF. CDR3 DNA sequence: TGTGCCGGCAGCCACCGGGACAGATCCTACAATGAGCAGTTCTTC.

The J gene is TRBJ2-1, the V gene TRBV7-2; TRBD2 matches 14 bases. The V gene's germline CDR1 is SGHTA and CDR2 FQGNSA. The V segment lost 4 bases and the J segment 7 bases; nucleotides outside the gene matches: 6. This CDR3 spans 16 amino acids. The CDR3 protein is CASSYGTSGSRNEQFF. The CDR3 DNA reads TGTGCCAGCAGCTACGGGACTAGCGGGAGTAGGAATGAGCAGTTCTTC. Supplemented by reference TRBV7-2 and TRBJ2-1, the full variable domain reads GAGVSQSPSNKVTEKGKDVELRCDPISGHTALYWYRQSLGQGLEFLIYFQGNSAPDKSGLPSDRFSAERTGGSVSTLTIQRTQQEDSAVYLCASSYGTSGSRNEQFFGPGTRLTVL.

In DNA form, the CDR3 reads TGCAGTGCTAGGGAGAACTGGAATGAGCAGTTCTTC. Translating gives CSARENWNEQFF. This rearrangement joins TRBV20-1 to TRBJ2-1; D is unresolved. Per germline, CDR1 DFQATT and CDR2 SNEGSKA (reference sequence). With 3 bases removed from V and 7 bases from J, the gap between germline ends came to 10 bases. The CDR3 totals 12 residues.

In this sample, this clonotype turned up many times. The chain has TRBV12-3 or TRBV12-4 and TRBJ1-2; D is possibly TRBD1 (5 bases). V was pared by 7 bases and J by 2 bases, with 11 bases between. This CDR3 spans 13 amino acids. The CDR3 sequence is CASTQGANYGYTF. The CDR3 DNA sequence: TGTGCCAGCACCCAGGGAGCAAACTATGGCTACACCTTC.